The source of this T cell receptor beta chain is a study of blood T cell repertoires in COVID-19. Germline V gives CDR1 LNHDA, CDR2 SQIVND (reference sequence). Trimming pared 3 bases from V and 2 bases from J, leaving 11 bases between. The CDR3 extends over 15 amino acids. Libraries were prepared by immunoSEQ multiplex PCR; TCRdb keeps only in-frame clonotypes and omits some of them. The sample comprises approximately 280,000 clones, approximately 90% of which are singletons, and about 4.2% rests with the top ten. Material for sequencing was peripheral blood. This receptor was taken from a man aged 35 to 55 with acute or convalescent COVID-19. The chain carries TRBV19 and TRBJ1-3, with a tentative D call TRBD1 (5 bases). In nucleotides, the CDR3 is TGTGCCAGTAGTATCCCCTCAGGGACTGGAAACACCATATATTTT. As protein: CASSIPSGTGNTIYF.